Described below is a single T cell receptor beta chain sequence and its context. V lost 10 bases to trimming and J lost 3 bases, with 16 bases between them. The CDR3 has 13 amino acids. The germline V gene has CDR1 MDHEN and CDR2 SYDVKM. Input for naive CD8 libraries was about 19,000 to 1,100,000 sorted cells; the RNA fraction used was 10%, 30% or 50%. This sample stems from a study of molecular identifiers for immune sequencing clone quantification. Whole-study context: Five aliquots were made in replicates from the RNA of about 20,000 or 100,000 naive CD8 cells, and four were sequenced.

From the PCR reads, TCRdb called clonotypes with MiXCR, one entry per CDR3 protein. The table lists approximately 500,000 distinct CDR3 sequences, about a fifth of them singletons, with 0.84% in the top ten. The sequenced sample consisted of naive CD8+ T cells from blood, with Jurkat cell RNA spiked in. Indicated subset: FACS-sorted CD8+CD4-CCR7+CD45RA+ naive T cells. V is TRBV28 and J is TRBJ2-7; D possibly corresponds to TRBD2 (5 bases). The TCR originated in a human donor in good health. Some libraries in this study had Jurkat cell RNA spiked in. CDR3 nucleotides: TGTGCCACTAATCACAGAGGGATCTACGAGCAGTACTTC. Protein product: CATNHRGIYEQYF.